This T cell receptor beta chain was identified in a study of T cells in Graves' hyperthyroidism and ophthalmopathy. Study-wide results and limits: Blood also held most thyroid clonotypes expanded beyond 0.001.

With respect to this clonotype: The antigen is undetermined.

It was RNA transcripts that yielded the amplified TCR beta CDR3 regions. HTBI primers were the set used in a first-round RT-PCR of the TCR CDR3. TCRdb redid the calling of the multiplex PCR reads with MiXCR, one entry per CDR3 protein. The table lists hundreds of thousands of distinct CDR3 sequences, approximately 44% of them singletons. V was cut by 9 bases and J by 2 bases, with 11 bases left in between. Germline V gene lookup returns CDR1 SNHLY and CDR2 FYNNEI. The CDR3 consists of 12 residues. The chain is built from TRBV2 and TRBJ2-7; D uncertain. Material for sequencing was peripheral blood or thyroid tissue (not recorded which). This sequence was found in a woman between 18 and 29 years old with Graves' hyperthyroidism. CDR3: CASRVAPYEQYF. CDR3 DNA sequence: TGTGCCAGTAGAGTGGCTCCCTACGAGCAGTACTTC.